The entry below gives a single T cell receptor beta chain sequence along with its context. The target antigen is unknown. This entry comes from a study of cytomegalovirus exposure and HLA in healthy donors. At the level of the study: Earlier sequencing of 150 million to 200 million T cells yielded around 100 million unique TCR beta sequences.

Regarding the study as a whole: When analyzed later, a missense DCLRE1C variant was found to be linked to TCR beta V- and J-gene trimming. In a later analysis, at a false discovery rate of 0.05, roughly 17,000 TCR beta sequences matched HLA alleles.

Researchers ran the PCR with 60 Vbeta and 13 Jbeta primers. Measured with immunoSEQ multiplex PCR; TCRdb has only the in-frame clones, and not every one. The table lists fewer than 200,000 clones, around 73% of them singletons. The V segment lost 4 bases and the J segment 4 bases; nucleotides outside the gene matches: 1. The CDR3 runs 14 residues. In germline, CDR1 is MNHEY, CDR2 SVGAGI. The chain joins TRBV6-5 to TRBJ2-2, with TRBD1 matching over 9 bases. The receptor was derived from a man between 60 and 70 years old in good health and CMV-seronegative. The source material was PBMCs. The CDR3 sequence is CASSWDRATGELFF. Here the CDR3 DNA reads TGTGCCAGCAGTTGGGACAGGGCCACCGGGGAGCTGTTTTTT.